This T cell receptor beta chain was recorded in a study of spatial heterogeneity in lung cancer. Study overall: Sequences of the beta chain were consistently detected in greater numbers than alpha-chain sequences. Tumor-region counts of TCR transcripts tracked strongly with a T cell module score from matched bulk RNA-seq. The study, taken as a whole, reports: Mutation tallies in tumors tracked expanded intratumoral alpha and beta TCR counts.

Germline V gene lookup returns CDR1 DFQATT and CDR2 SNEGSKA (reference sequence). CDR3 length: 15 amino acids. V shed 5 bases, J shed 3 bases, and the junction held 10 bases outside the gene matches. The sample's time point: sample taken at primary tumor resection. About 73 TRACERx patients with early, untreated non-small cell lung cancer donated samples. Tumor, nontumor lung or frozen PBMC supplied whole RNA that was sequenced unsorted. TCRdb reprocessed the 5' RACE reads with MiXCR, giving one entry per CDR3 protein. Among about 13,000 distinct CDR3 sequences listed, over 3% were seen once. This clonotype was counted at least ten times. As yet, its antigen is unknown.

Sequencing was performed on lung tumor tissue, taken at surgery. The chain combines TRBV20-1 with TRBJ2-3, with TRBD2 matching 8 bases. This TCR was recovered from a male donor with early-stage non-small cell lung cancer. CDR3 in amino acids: CSALSSGSRTDTQYF. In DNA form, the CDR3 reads TGCAGTGCTCTAAGCAGCGGGAGTAGAACAGATACGCAGTATTTT.